This TCR beta chain was documented in a study of prognosis after radiotherapy for stage I lung cancer. The wider study: Stage I lung tumors that were newly diagnosed and primary were found in more than eleven patients, while about 5 patients had oligometastatic NSCLC after surgical resection of the primary tumor. No patient received concurrent therapy with stereotactic body radiotherapy. The study's findings and limits: Among patients who developed distant metastases, Shannon entropy after stereotactic body radiation therapy was lower. The number of unique TCR clones went down after stereotactic body radiation therapy, with a median of roughly 10,000 versus 7,000.

Genomic DNA was subjected to two-round multiplex PCR for amplification of TCR beta CDR3. For every TRBV and TRBJ gene, a specific primer was used in first-round PCR. Each CDR3 protein is one row after TCRdb ran MiXCR on the multiplex PCR reads. The profile shows about 20,000 distinct CDR3 sequences, around 37% of them singletons. On this clonotype itself: What it binds is not known.

The sample in question was PBMCs, obtained before or after stereotactic body radiation therapy (not recorded which). The clonotype was recovered from a donor over 45 with non-small cell lung cancer.

The DNA of the CDR3 is TGTGCCAGCAGACAGGACGCGTCCTACGAGCAGTACTTC. Translated: CASRQDASYEQYF. The V call is TRBV6-1, the J call TRBJ2-7, with D possibly matching TRBD1 (5 bases). Per germline, CDR1 MNHNS and CDR2 SASEGT. With 6 bases removed from V and 1 base from J, the gap between germline ends came to 10 bases. This CDR3 region has 13 residues.